A selection of T cell receptor beta chains follows, all from one sample in a study of blood T cell repertoires in COVID-19. The repertoire was sequenced with immunoSEQ multiplex PCR; TCRdb's copy has only in-frame clones and lacks some. The sample carries roughly 160,000 clones, about four fifths recorded once. Sequencing was performed on peripheral blood. The source of these receptors is a woman older than 75 with acute or convalescent COVID-19. Both conserved end residues are part of each CDR3. The D gene is left open where the match is weak. Size is stated for part of the rows, as once, few or many counts, or as a class when the clone is expanded.

d_call	clone_size	v_call	j_call	cdr3_aa	cdr3_nt
TRBD1	.	TRBV11-3	TRBJ2-7	CASSLTGNEQYF	TGTGCCAGCAGCCTGACAGGGAACGAGCAGTACTTC
.	once	TRBV7-2	TRBJ2-5	CASSLDPGSETQYF	TGTGCCAGCAGCTTAGACCCAGGGTCGGAGACCCAGTACTTC
.	.	TRBV28	TRBJ1-2	CASSLGSRDGYTF	TGTGCCAGCAGTTTGGGGAGCAGAGATGGCTACACCTTC
TRBD1	few	TRBV4-1	TRBJ2-7	CASSRYRGNEQYF	TGCGCCAGCAGCCGTTACAGGGGTAATGAGCAGTACTTC
.	.	TRBV7-8	TRBJ1-5	CASSTAREAGRQPQHF	TGTGCCAGCAGCACCGCCAGGGAGGCGGGACGTCAGCCCCAGCATTTT
TRBD1	.	TRBV6-2/TRBV6-3	TRBJ2-5	CASSYLMIQVGQDFGETQYF	TGTGCCAGCAGTTACCTTATGATCCAAGTTGGACAGGATTTTGGAGAGACCCAGTACTTC
TRBD1	.	TRBV7-3	TRBJ1-2	CASSATGGQGYTF	TGTGCCAGCAGCGCGACAGGGGGCCAGGGCTACACCTTC
.	once	TRBV19	TRBJ2-7	CASSIAPDRNYEQYF	TGTGCCAGTAGTATAGCCCCGGACAGAAACTACGAGCAGTACTTC
TRBD2	.	TRBV30	TRBJ2-7	CAWSVFASGAYEQYF	TGTGCCTGGAGTGTTTTCGCTAGCGGGGCCTACGAGCAGTACTTC
TRBD2	.	TRBV4-1	TRBJ2-1	CASSPMLAGRYNEQFF	TGCGCCAGCAGCCCTATGCTAGCGGGGAGGTACAATGAGCAGTTCTTC
.	once	TRBV19	TRBJ2-3	CASSRGLTDTQYF	TGTGCCAGTAGTAGAGGCCTCACAGATACGCAGTATTTT
TRBD2	.	TRBV4-3	TRBJ2-1	CASSQDLGLAENEQFF	TGCGCCAGCAGCCAAGATCTGGGACTAGCGGAGAATGAGCAGTTCTTC
.	.	TRBV30	TRBJ2-7	CAWSVGGRGRSYEQYF	TGTGCCTGGAGTGTAGGGGGTAGGGGCCGAAGCTACGAGCAGTACTTC
.	.	TRBV19	TRBJ1-2	CASSSQAFYGYTF	TGTGCCAGTAGTTCACAGGCCTTCTATGGCTACACCTTC
.	.	TRBV7-8	TRBJ2-1	CASSLVRSYEQFF	TGTGCCAGCAGCTTAGTCAGATCCTATGAGCAGTTCTTC
TRBD2	.	TRBV11-2	TRBJ2-7	CASRRLAGRYEQYF	TGTGCCAGCAGAAGACTAGCGGGAAGGTACGAGCAGTACTTC
TRBD2	once	TRBV7-3	TRBJ2-3	CASSLAAGTSGGATTQYF	TGTGCCAGCAGCTTGGCCGCCGGGACTAGCGGGGGAGCCACTACGCAGTATTTT
.	.	TRBV11-2	TRBJ2-2	CASNPPNIWRRNTGELFF	TGCGCCAGCAACCCACCCAATATTTGGCGGAGGAACACCGGGGAGCTGTTTTTT
.	.	TRBV9	TRBJ2-2	CASSGAGESGELFF	TGTGCCAGCAGCGGCGCCGGGGAATCCGGGGAGCTGTTTTTT
TRBD2	.	TRBV11-1	TRBJ2-1	CASSLRLAGAGNEQFF	TGTGCCAGCAGCCTCCGACTAGCGGGGGCGGGGAATGAGCAGTTCTTC
.	.	TRBV5-1	TRBJ2-5	CASSLAGGDSTGTQYF	TGCGCCAGCAGCTTGGCTGGAGGGGACAGTACGGGGACCCAGTACTTC
.	.	TRBV7-9	TRBJ1-2	CASSFDAAYGYTF	TGTGCCAGCAGCTTCGACGCGGCCTATGGCTACACCTTC
.	.	TRBV21-1	TRBJ2-7	CARGTGGYEQYF	TGTGCCAGAGGGACAGGGGGTTACGAGCAGTACTTC
.	.	TRBV19	TRBJ1-1	CASSIYRRNMNTEAFF	TGTGCCAGTAGTATCTATCGGAGAAATATGAACACTGAAGCTTTCTTT
TRBD1	.	TRBV19	TRBJ1-1	CASNRQGGFYTEAFF	TGTGCCAGTAATCGGCAGGGGGGATTTTACACTGAAGCTTTCTTT
.	.	TRBV5-4	TRBJ2-7	CASSFQASHEQYF	TGTGCCAGCAGCTTTCAGGCTTCCCACGAGCAGTACTTC
.	.	TRBV7-2	TRBJ1-2	CASSMDSLINYGYTF	TGTGCCAGTTCTATGGACAGCCTGATTAACTATGGCTACACCTTC
.	.	TRBV6-1	TRBJ1-6	CASSPQGSPLHF	TGTGCCAGCAGCCCCCAGGGTTCACCCCTCCACTTT
.	.	TRBV19	TRBJ1-2	CASSIASSGGRYYGYTF	TGTGCCAGTAGTATAGCCTCTAGTGGCGGGAGATACTATGGCTACACCTTC
TRBD1	.	TRBV2	TRBJ2-7	CASSGQGLTEQYF	TGTGCCAGCAGTGGACAGGGGTTAACCGAGCAGTACTTC
TRBD1	.	TRBV18	TRBJ1-3	CASSPPTTGRGSGNTIYF	TGTGCCAGCTCACCACCGACGACAGGGAGAGGCTCTGGAAACACCATATATTTT
.	.	TRBV7-2	TRBJ1-2	CASSLAGFGQTGYTF	TGTGCCAGCAGCTTAGCGGGCTTTGGGCAGACCGGCTACACCTTC
.	few	TRBV7-2	TRBJ1-2	CASSLQGSDGYTF	TGTGCCAGCAGCCTACAGGGAAGCGATGGCTACACCTTC
TRBD2	few	TRBV5-1	TRBJ2-3	CASSLGTSVLTDTQYF	TGCGCCAGCAGCCTGGGGACTAGTGTGCTCACAGATACGCAGTATTTT
.	few	TRBV7-9	TRBJ1-3	CASSSLSGNTIYF	TGTGCCAGCAGCTCACTCTCTGGAAACACCATATATTTT
.	.	TRBV5-1	TRBJ2-7	CASSLVPGTPLYEQYF	TGCGCCAGCAGCTTGGTACCTGGGACACCGCTCTACGAGCAGTACTTC
.	.	TRBV5-6	TRBJ1-5	CASSLGRKNQPQHF	TGTGCCAGCAGCTTGGGCAGGAAAAATCAGCCCCAGCATTTT